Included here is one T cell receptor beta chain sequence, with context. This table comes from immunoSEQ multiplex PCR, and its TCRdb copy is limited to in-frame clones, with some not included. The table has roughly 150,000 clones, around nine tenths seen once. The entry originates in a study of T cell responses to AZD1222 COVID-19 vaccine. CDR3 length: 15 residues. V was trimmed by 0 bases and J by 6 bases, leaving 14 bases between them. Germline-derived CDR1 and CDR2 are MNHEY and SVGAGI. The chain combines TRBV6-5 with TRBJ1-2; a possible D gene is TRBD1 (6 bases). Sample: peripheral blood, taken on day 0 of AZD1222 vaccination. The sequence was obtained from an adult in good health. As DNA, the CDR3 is TGTGCCAGCAGTTACTCGCTCGGGGGGCTGAATGGCTACACCTTC. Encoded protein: CASSYSLGGLNGYTF.